A single sample gave rise to the 2 T cell receptor beta chains below, sequenced in a study of OX40 agonist ivuxolimab in advanced cancers. Generated by immunoSEQ multiplex PCR, the TCRdb table keeps only in-frame clones and is missing some. The repertoire consists of 35,000 to 45,000 clones, with over 60% occurring once and the leading ten covering 20% to 25%. The sample here was CD4+ or CD8+ T cells sorted from blood, taken in a trial of the OX40 agonist ivuxolimab. All receptors derive from an adult with an advanced solid tumor such as melanoma, head and neck, liver or kidney cancer.

The rearrangement uses TRBV4-1 and TRBJ1-4; D is uncertain. The CDR3 covers 13 residues. Trimming shortened V by 0 bases and J by 8 bases, and 7 bases separated the two germline ends. CDR1 and CDR2 from the germline V gene are MGHRA and YSYEKL. CDR3 sequence reads: CASSQDRLEKLFF. CDR3 nucleotide sequence: TGCGCCAGCAGCCAAGACCGCCTGGAAAAACTGTTTTTT.

The chain combines TRBV18 with TRBJ1-4; D is possibly TRBD1 (5 bases). V lost 3 bases and J lost 4, with 6 bases in between. Germline lookup yields CDR1 KGHSH and CDR2 LQKENI. The CDR3 runs 13 residues. The CDR3 spells CASSPGLNEKLFF. CDR3 in DNA: TGTGCCAGCTCACCGGGACTTAATGAAAAACTGTTTTTT. The full variable domain, with the rest looked up from reference TRBV18 and TRBJ1-4, is NAGVMQNPRHLVRRRGQEARLRCSPMKGHSHVYWYRQLPEEGLKFMVYLQKENIIDESGMPKERFSAEFPKEGPSILRIQQVVRGDSAAYFCASSPGLNEKLFFGSGTQLSVL.